Here is one TCR beta chain with its context. This receptor's antigen is unknown. Base-call qualities are not available, and no considerably larger clone is one nucleotide away. Samples from volunteer blood donors who had recovered from COVID-19 were contributed by a second Seattle source. Whole blood was collected in K2EDTA tubes by collaborating institutions according to the institutions' own protocols. For TCRbeta analysis, collaborator samples were shipped as frozen whole blood, as isolated PBMCs, or as DNA extracted from either sample type. Inclusive of the bounding cysteine and phenylalanine, the CDR3 is 15 residues long. The retained sequence is limited to the CDR3, 45 bases, with the frame set at the first base. The germline V gene (reference sequence) specifies SGHNT as CDR1 and YYREEE as CDR2. The junction shows trimming of 0 bases on V and 6 bases on J, plus 12 bases between the germline ends.

TCRbeta CDR3 regions were amplified from genomic DNA by means of the immunoSEQ Assay, a bias-controlled multiplex PCR. The source study handled its data this way. The number of nucleated cells in each sample was estimated by amplification of reference gene primers within the assay. To quantify the absolute abundance of each unique TCRbeta CDR3 rearrangement, sequence reads were collapsed and filtered. Productive Simpson clonality was computed per sample as the square root of Simpson's diversity index over productive rearrangements. Sourced from immuneACCESS, this table was stored by TCRdb with only in-frame sequences that have V and J called. A share of the clones is absent; for the studies checked, an unresolved V gene accounts for under half, and the remainder has no known explanation. V and J calls and clone size are given by that table; D and trimming were obtained from the DNA. Present in this sample are under 250,000 clones, around 84% of which were seen just once. Roughly 5.3% of the sample is in the top ten clones.

This sample stems from a study of blood T cell repertoires in COVID-19 (dated by TCRdb to 2019 to 2021). With respect to the entire study: Collaborator samples came from the United States, Italy and Spain and covered acute and convalescent phases of COVID-19. The prospective study material was composed of cDNA or gDNA derived from T cells, B-cell-depleted T cells, or PBMCs. Subjects who had been exposed to COVID-19, were actively infected with it, or had recovered from it provided the deeply sampled blood TCRbeta repertoires that made up the dataset. The repertoires were released in a freely available public database meant as a resource for research on the immune response to SARS-CoV-2. Samples were obtained from the ongoing ImmuneRACE study (first 160 participants) and from some 1,300 subjects provided by 6 global collaborators. A de-identified subject ID, COVID-19 status, age in years and sex were almost always included in the sample metadata. Where available, HLA class I and class II types were taken from metadata supplied by the sample provider and were not determined by assay-based typing.

The study at large found these results: The quantity of clinical and demographic metadata differed by source and by participant and was supplied without curation.

The receptor chain draws on TRBV5-4 and TRBJ2-2, with TRBD2 tentatively as D gene (5 bases match). This clonotype originated in a woman in her sixties who had recovered from COVID-19. Material: peripheral blood. Here is the DNA: TGTGCCAGCAGCTTGGTGGGCTCGAGGGCCGGGGAGCTGTTTTTT. It specifies CASSLVGSRAGELFF. Joined to the reference TRBV5-4 and TRBJ2-2 proteins, this CDR3 gives the full variable domain: ETGVTQSPTHLIKTRGQQVTLRCSSQSGHNTVSWYQQALGQGPQFIFQYYREEENGRGNFPPRFSGLQFPNYSSELNVNALELDDSALYLCASSLVGSRAGELFFGEGSRLTVL.